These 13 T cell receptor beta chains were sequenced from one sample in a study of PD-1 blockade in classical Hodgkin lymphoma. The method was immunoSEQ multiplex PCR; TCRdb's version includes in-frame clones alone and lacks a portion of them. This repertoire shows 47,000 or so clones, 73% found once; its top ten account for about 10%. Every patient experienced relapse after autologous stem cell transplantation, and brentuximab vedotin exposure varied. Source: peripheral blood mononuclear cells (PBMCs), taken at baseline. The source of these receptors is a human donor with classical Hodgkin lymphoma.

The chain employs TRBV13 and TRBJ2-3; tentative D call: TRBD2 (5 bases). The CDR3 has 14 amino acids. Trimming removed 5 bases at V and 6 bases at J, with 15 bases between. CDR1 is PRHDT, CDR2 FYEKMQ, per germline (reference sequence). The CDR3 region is CASSLTRDLDTQYF. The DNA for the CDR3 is TGTGCCAGCAGCCTCACCCGGGATCTTGATACGCAGTATTTT.

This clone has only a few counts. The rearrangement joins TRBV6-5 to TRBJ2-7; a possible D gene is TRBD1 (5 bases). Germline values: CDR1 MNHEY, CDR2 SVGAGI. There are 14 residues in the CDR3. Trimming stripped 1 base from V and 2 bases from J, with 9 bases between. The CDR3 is CASSYWAGTYEQYF. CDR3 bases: TGTGCCAGCAGTTACTGGGCAGGGACCTACGAGCAGTACTTC.

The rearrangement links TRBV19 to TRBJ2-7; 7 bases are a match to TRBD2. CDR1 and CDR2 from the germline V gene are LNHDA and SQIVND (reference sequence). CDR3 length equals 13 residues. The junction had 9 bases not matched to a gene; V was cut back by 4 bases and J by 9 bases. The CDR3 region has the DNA TGTGCCAGTAGTAACGGACTAGTTGGGCGGCAGTACTTC. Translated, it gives CASSNGLVGRQYF.

Here the CDR3 DNA reads TGTGCCATCAGTGTACAGGGGGGATACAATCAGCCCCAGCATTTT. It specifies CAISVQGGYNQPQHF. This chain connects TRBV10-3 to TRBJ1-5; 8 bases agree with TRBD1. Germline assignment: CDR1 ENHRY and CDR2 SYGVKD. This CDR3 spans 15 amino acids. V gave up 4 bases and J gave up 3 bases; unmatched junction bases: 5.

The CDR3 sequence is CATHRGDYQETQYF. The CDR3 DNA follows: TGTGCCACCCACAGGGGCGATTACCAAGAGACCCAGTACTTC. The J gene is TRBJ2-5, the V gene TRBV10-3; 7 nucleotides agree with TRBD1. From germline, CDR1 is ENHRY and CDR2 SYGVKD. The CDR3 sequence is 14 residues long. Unmatched junction bases numbered 8, after V lost 10 bases and J lost 0 bases.

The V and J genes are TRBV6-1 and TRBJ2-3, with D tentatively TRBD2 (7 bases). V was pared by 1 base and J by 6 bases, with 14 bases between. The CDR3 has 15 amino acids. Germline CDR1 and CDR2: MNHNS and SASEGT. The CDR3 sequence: CASSEVWTRGDTQYF. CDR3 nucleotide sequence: TGTGCCAGCAGTGAAGTATGGACTAGGGGGGATACGCAGTATTTT.

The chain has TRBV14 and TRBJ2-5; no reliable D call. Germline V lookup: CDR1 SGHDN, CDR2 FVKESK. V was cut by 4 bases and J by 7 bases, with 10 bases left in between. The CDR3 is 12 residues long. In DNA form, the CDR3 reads TGTGCCAGCAGCCTGGACCAGAGGACCCAGTACTTC. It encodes CASSLDQRTQYF.

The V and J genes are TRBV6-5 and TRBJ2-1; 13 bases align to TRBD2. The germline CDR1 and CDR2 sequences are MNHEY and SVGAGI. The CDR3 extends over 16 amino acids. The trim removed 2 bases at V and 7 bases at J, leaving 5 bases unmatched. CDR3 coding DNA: TGTGCCAGCAGTTACGGACTAGCGGGAGAAGCGAATGAGCAGTTCTTC. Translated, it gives CASSYGLAGEANEQFF.

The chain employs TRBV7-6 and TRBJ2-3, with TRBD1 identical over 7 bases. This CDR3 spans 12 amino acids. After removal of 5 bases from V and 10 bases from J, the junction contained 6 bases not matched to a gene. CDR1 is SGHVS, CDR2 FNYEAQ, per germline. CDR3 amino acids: CASSPGGLAQYF. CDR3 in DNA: TGTGCCAGCAGCCCAGGGGGTTTAGCGCAGTATTTT.

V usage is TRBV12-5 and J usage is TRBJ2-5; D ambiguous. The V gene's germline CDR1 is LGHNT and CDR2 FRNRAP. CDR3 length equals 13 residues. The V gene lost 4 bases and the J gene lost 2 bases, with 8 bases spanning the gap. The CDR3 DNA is TGTGCTAGTGGTTACAAGGAACAAGAGACCCAGTACTTC. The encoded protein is CASGYKEQETQYF. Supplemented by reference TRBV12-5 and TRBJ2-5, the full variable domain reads DARVTQTPRHKVTEMGQEVTMRCQPILGHNTVFWYRQTMMQGLELLAYFRNRAPLDDSGMPKDRFSAEMPDATLATLKIQPSEPRDSAVYFCASGYKEQETQYFGPGTRLLVL.

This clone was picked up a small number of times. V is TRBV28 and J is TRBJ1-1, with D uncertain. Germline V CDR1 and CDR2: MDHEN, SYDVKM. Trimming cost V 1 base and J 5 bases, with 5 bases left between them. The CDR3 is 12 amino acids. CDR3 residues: CASSLYLTEAFF. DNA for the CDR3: TGTGCCAGCAGTTTATATCTTACTGAAGCTTTCTTT.

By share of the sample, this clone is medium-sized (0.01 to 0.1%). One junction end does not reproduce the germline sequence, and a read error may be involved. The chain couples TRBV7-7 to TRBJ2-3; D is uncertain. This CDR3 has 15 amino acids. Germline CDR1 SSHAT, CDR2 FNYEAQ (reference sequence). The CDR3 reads CASSTSVAPTDTQYF. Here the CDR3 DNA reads TGTGCTAGCAGTACCTCGGTCGCCCCCACAGATACGCAGTATTTT.

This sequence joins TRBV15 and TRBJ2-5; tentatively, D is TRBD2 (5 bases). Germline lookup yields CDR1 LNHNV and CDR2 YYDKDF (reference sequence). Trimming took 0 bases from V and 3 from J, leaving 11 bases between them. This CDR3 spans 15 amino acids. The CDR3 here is CATSRDRWGEETQYF. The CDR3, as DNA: TGTGCCACCAGCAGAGATCGATGGGGAGAAGAGACCCAGTACTTC.